These 8 T cell receptor beta chains originate from one sample sequenced in a study of blood T cell repertoires in COVID-19. Assay: immunoSEQ multiplex PCR; the TCRdb copy retains only in-frame clones and omits some. The sample holds more than 110,000 clones, approximately 85% seen once. The sequenced sample consisted of peripheral blood. The receptors were gathered from a man in his fifties with acute or convalescent COVID-19.

V gene TRBV11-2 combines with J gene TRBJ2-5; D unclear. The CDR3 loop spans 14 amino acids. Per the germline V gene, CDR1 is SGHAT and CDR2 is FQNNGV. Trimming removed 4 bases at V and 1 base at J, with 10 bases between. The CDR3 coding sequence is TGTGCCAGCAGCTCAACGCAGATCCAAGAGACCCAGTACTTC. It specifies CASSSTQIQETQYF. Looking up the rest from reference TRBV11-2 and TRBJ2-5 gives the full variable domain: EAGVAQSPRYKIIEKRQSVAFWCNPISGHATLYWYQQILGQGPKLLIQFQNNGVVDDSQLPKDRFSAERLKGVDSTLKIQPAKLEDSAVYLCASSSTQIQETQYFGPGTRLLVL.

V and J are TRBV27 and TRBJ2-2; weak D call: TRBD1 (5 bases). Germline values: CDR1 MNHEY, CDR2 SMNVEV (reference sequence). The germline V and J ends were trimmed by 11 bases and 6 bases, with 13 bases remaining between them. CDR3 length equals 12 residues. The chain's CDR3 is CAAQGSAGELFF. CDR3 nucleotide sequence: TGTGCCGCTCAGGGTTCGGCCGGGGAGCTGTTTTTT.

This clone was observed a single time. The chain uses TRBV12-3 or TRBV12-4 and TRBJ1-2; D is unresolved. V was clipped by 2 bases and J by 6 bases, with 7 bases between them. The CDR3 totals 12 residues. CDR3 sequence: CASSLSIDGYTF. The CDR3 coding sequence is TGTGCCAGCAGTTTAAGCATCGATGGCTACACCTTC.

This clone appeared a single time. The gene calls are TRBV10-1 and TRBJ2-1; D unresolved. The ends were cut back, 3 bases at V and 10 bases at J, with 7 bases in the middle. Germline assignment: CDR1 WNHNN and CDR2 SYGVQD (reference sequence). The CDR3 spans 11 residues. The CDR3 loop is CASSDQIEQFF. DNA for the CDR3: TGCGCCAGCAGTGACCAGATAGAGCAGTTCTTC.

The rearrangement links TRBV9 to TRBJ2-1; 12 bases align to TRBD2. The V gene's germline CDR1 is SGDLS and CDR2 YYNGEE. The CDR3 consists of 16 residues. V was clipped by 1 base and J by 9 bases; unmatched bases: 8. The CDR3 DNA is TGTGCCAGCAGCGTAACGACTAGCGGGAGATGGGTTGAGCAGTTCTTC. It encodes CASSVTTSGRWVEQFF.

This CDR3 reads CASAAGTEAFF. For the CDR3, the DNA is TGTGCCAGCGCCGCAGGGACTGAAGCTTTCTTT. V gene TRBV21-1 combines with J gene TRBJ1-1; the table names TRBD1, a call not compared with the DNA. TRBV21-1 is tagged as a pseudogene. The CDR3 runs 11 residues.

This chain's CDR3 is CASSVTAASYEQYF. CDR3 DNA: TGTGCCAGCAGCGTCACTGCTGCATCCTACGAGCAGTACTTC. This chain joins TRBV9 and TRBJ2-7; D unresolved. The V gene's germline CDR1 is SGDLS and CDR2 YYNGEE. V was pared by 2 bases and J by 1 base, with 10 bases between. This CDR3 region has 14 residues.

The CDR3 DNA sequence: TGTGCCAGCAGTGATCTGACAGGGAAAGTCGCGGAGCAGTACTTC. Protein product: CASSDLTGKVAEQYF. The V call is TRBV6-2 or TRBV6-3, the J call TRBJ2-7; 7 bases fit TRBD1. V gave up 5 bases and J gave up 7 bases; unmatched junction bases: 14. The CDR3 is 15 residues long. Germline V gives CDR1 MNHEY, CDR2 SVGEGT.